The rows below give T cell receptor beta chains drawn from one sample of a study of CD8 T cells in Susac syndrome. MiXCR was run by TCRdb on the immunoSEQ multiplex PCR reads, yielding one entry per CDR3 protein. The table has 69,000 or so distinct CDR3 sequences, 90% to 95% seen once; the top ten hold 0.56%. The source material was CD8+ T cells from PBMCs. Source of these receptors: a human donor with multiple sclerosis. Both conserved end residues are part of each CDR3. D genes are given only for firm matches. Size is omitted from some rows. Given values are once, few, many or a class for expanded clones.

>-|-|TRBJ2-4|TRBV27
CASRGEGAKNIQYF
TGTGCCAGCAGGGGGGAAGGGGCCAAAAACATTCAGTACTTC
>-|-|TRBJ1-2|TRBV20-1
CSARSGRGGGYTF
TGCAGTGCAAGAAGCGGCAGGGGTGGTGGCTACACCTTC
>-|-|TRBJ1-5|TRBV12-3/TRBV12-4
CASSLRGRGNQPQHF
TGTGCCAGCAGTCTCAGGGGCCGAGGCAATCAGCCCCAGCATTTT
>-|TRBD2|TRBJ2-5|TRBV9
CASSDSGGLETQYF
TGTGCCAGCAGCGATAGCGGGGGTCTGGAGACCCAGTACTTC
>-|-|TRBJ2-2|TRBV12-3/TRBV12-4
CASSTLTGELFF
TGTGCCAGCAGTACTCTCACCGGGGAGCTGTTTTTT
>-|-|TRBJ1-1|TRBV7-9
CASSLWGAGTEAFF
TGTGCCAGCAGCTTATGGGGGGCTGGCACTGAAGCTTTCTTT
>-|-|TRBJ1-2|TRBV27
CASSLSQGDYGYTF
TGTGCCAGCAGTTTATCGCAGGGCGACTATGGCTACACCTTC
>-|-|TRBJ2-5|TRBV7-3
CASSSDGPQETQYF
TGTGCCAGCAGCTCGGACGGACCCCAAGAGACCCAGTACTTC
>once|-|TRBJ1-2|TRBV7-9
CASSPLDTLFGDGYTF
TGTGCCAGCAGCCCCCTAGACACCCTGTTCGGGGATGGCTACACCTTC
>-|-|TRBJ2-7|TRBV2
CASSPVDEQYF
TGTGCCAGCAGCCCCGTGGACGAGCAGTACTTC
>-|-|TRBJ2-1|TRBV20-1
CSARDRDVPSPEQFF
TGCAGTGCTAGAGACCGGGACGTCCCATCCCCCGAGCAGTTCTTC
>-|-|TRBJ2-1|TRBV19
CASAPPANEQFF
TGTGCCAGCGCCCCCCCGGCCAATGAGCAGTTCTTC
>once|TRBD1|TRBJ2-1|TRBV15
CATSERGQGASEQFF
TGTGCCACCAGCGAGAGGGGGCAGGGGGCAAGTGAGCAGTTCTTC
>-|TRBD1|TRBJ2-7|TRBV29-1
CSVEDGGTGASYEQYF
TGCAGCGTTGAAGATGGCGGGACAGGAGCTTCCTACGAGCAGTACTTC
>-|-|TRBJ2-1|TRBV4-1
CASNQKLGLYNEQFF
TGCGCCAGCAACCAGAAACTAGGCCTCTACAATGAGCAGTTCTTC
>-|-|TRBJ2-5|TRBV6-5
CASSFNGGAETQYF
TGTGCCAGCAGTTTCAACGGCGGCGCGGAGACCCAGTACTTC
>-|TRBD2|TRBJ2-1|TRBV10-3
CAISESRASGDNNEQFF
TGTGCCATCAGTGAGTCCCGGGCTAGCGGGGATAACAATGAGCAGTTCTTC
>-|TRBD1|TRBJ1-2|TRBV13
CASSDDRVGYTF
TGTGCCAGCAGCGACGACAGGGTGGGCTACACCTTC
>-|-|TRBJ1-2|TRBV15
CATSRDSTYYGYTF
TGTGCCACCAGCAGAGATAGTACTTACTATGGCTACACCTTC
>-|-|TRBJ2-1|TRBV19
CASSIALSYNEQFF
TGTGCCAGTAGTATAGCCCTCTCCTACAATGAGCAGTTCTTC
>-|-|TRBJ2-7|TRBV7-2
CASSPLSGYEQYF
TGTGCCAGCAGCCCGCTGAGTGGCTACGAGCAGTACTTC
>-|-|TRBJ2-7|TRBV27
CASSLMSGSGPLYEQYF
TGTGCCAGCAGTTTGATGTCGGGGTCAGGCCCCCTCTACGAGCAGTACTTC
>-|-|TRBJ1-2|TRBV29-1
CSVDGTPSYGYTF
TGCAGCGTTGATGGGACGCCGAGCTATGGCTACACCTTC
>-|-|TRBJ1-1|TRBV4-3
CASSQDNGGYTEAFF
TGCGCCAGCAGCCAAGATAACGGAGGGTACACTGAAGCTTTCTTT
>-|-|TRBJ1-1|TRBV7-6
CASSFSENTEAFF
TGTGCCAGCAGCTTTTCAGAGAACACTGAAGCTTTCTTT
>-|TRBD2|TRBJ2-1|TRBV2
CASSELAGIYNEQFF
TGTGCCAGCAGTGAACTAGCGGGAATATACAATGAGCAGTTCTTC
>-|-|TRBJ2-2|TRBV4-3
CASSQDEWTGELFF
TGCGCCAGCAGCCAAGATGAGTGGACCGGGGAGCTGTTTTTT
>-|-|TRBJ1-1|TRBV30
CAWSVAEAFF
TGTGCCTGGAGTGTGGCGGAAGCTTTCTTT
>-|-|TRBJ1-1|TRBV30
CAWSRGAEAFF
TGTGCCTGGAGTCGGGGGGCTGAAGCTTTCTTT
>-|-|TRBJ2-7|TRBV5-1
CASSLRTLSYEQYF
TGCGCCAGCAGCTTACGAACCCTCTCCTACGAGCAGTACTTC
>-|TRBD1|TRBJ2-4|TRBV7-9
CASSQIGTGVQNIQYF
TGTGCCAGCAGCCAGATAGGGACAGGAGTTCAAAACATTCAGTACTTC
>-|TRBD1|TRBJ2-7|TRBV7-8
CASSKTGVEQYF
TGTGCCAGCAGCAAAACAGGGGTCGAGCAGTACTTC
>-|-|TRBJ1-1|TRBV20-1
CSAREVHLEAFF
TGCAGTGCTAGAGAGGTGCACCTTGAAGCTTTCTTT
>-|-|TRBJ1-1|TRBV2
CASKDSLNTEAFF
TGTGCCAGCAAGGACAGTCTGAACACTGAAGCTTTCTTT
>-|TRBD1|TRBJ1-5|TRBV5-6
CASSPGQGYNQPQHF
TGTGCCAGCAGCCCGGGACAGGGCTACAATCAGCCCCAGCATTTT
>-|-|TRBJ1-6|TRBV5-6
CASSSEGAPLHF
TGTGCCAGCAGCTCCGAGGGAGCACCCCTCCACTTT
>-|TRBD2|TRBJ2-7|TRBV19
CASSITLTGGYEQYF
TGTGCCAGTAGTATAACCCTGACGGGAGGTTACGAGCAGTACTTC
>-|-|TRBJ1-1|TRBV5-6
CASSWAADTEAFF
TGTGCCAGCAGTTGGGCTGCGGACACTGAAGCTTTCTTT
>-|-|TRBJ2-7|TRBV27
CASSPTSPYHEQYF
TGTGCCAGCAGTCCCACTAGCCCCTACCACGAGCAGTACTTC
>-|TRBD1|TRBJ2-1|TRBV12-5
CASGLGQGVYNEQFF
TGTGCTAGTGGTCTCGGACAGGGGGTTTACAATGAGCAGTTCTTC
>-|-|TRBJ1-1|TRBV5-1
CASSFREATEAFF
TGCGCCAGCAGCTTCAGGGAGGCCACTGAAGCTTTCTTT
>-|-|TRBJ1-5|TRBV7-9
CASGSGVDQPQHF
TGTGCCAGCGGGTCGGGGGTGGATCAGCCCCAGCATTTT
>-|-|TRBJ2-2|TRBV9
CASSLNRRAMDTGELFF
TGTGCCAGCAGCCTAAACCGTCGGGCCATGGACACCGGGGAGCTGTTTTTT
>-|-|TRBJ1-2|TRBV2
CASSEPGADNYGYTF
TGTGCCAGCAGTGAACCGGGGGCTGATAACTATGGCTACACCTTC
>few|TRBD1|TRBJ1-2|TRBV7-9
CASSLGQGTNYGYTF
TGTGCCAGCAGCTTGGGACAGGGAACTAACTATGGCTACACCTTC
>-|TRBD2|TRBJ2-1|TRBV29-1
CSVEDALDGGSSYNEQFF
TGCAGCGTTGAAGATGCCCTCGACGGGGGGAGCTCCTACAATGAGCAGTTCTTC